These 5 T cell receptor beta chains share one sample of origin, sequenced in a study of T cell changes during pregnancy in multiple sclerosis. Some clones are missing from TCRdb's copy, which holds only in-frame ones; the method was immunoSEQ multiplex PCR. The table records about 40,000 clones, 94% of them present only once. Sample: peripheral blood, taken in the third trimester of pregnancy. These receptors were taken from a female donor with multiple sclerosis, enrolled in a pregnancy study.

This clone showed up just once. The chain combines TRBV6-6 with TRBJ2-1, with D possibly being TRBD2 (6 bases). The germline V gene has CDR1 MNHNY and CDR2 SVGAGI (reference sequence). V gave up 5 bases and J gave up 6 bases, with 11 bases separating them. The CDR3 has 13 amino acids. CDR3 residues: CASSTAGGNEQFF. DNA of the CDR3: TGTGCCAGCAGTACCGCCGGGGGCAATGAGCAGTTCTTC.

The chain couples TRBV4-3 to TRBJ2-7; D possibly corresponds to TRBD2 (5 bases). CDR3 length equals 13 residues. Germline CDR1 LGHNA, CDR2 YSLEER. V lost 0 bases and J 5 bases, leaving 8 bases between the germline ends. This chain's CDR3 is CASSQDEGNEQYF. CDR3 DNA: TGCGCCAGCAGCCAAGATGAGGGCAACGAGCAGTACTTC.

In DNA form, the CDR3 reads TGCGCCAGCAGCCAACTCATAGTGTCCGAGCAGTACTTC. Translation gives CASSQLIVSEQYF. V is TRBV4-1 and J is TRBJ2-7; unclear D gene. The V gene's germline CDR1 is MGHRA and CDR2 YSYEKL. Trimming took 2 bases from V and 6 from J, leaving 11 bases between them. The CDR3 covers 13 residues.

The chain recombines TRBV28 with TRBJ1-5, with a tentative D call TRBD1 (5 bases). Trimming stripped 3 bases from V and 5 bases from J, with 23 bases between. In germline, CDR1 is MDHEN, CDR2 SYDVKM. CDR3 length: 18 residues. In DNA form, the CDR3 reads TGTGCCAGCAGTTTCTCGGCAGGGCTTGGGAACTTAGATCAGCCCCAGCATTTT. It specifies CASSFSAGLGNLDQPQHF. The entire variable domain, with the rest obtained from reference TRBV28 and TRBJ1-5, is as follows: DVKVTQSSRYLVKRTGEKVFLECVQDMDHENMFWYRQDPGLGLRLIYFSYDVKMKEKGDIPEGYSVSREKKERFSLILESASTNQTSMYLCASSFSAGLGNLDQPQHFGDGTRLSIL.

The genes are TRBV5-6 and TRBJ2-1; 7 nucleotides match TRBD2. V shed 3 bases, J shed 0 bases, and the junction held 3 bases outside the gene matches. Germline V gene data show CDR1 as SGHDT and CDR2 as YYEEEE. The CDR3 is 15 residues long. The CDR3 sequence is CASSSPGGSYNEQFF. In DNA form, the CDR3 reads TGTGCCAGCAGCTCGCCGGGGGGCTCCTACAATGAGCAGTTCTTC.